This T cell receptor beta chain was retrieved from a study of OX40 agonist ivuxolimab in advanced cancers. About the study: Ivuxolimab, an agonistic anti-OX40 (CD134) antibody, was given to patients.

TCRdb's copy holds only in-frame clones and misses some; the assay was immunoSEQ multiplex PCR. Here the sample spans 20,000 to 25,000 clones, around 87% being singletons. General study findings and limits: Clonal expansion was among the lowest in partial responders at 0.1-3.0 mg/kg, especially CD8+.

Concerning this clone itself: Its antigen is unknown.

The TCR sequence derives from an adult with an advanced solid tumor such as melanoma, head and neck, liver or kidney cancer. The specimen was CD4+ or CD8+ T cells sorted from blood, collected in a trial of the OX40 agonist ivuxolimab.

DNA of the CDR3: TGTGCCAGCAGGGGAGGGTATAGCAATCAGCCCCAGCATTTT. This codes for CASRGGYSNQPQHF. The V gene is TRBV27, the J gene TRBJ1-5; D gene ambiguous. From germline, CDR1 is MNHEY and CDR2 SMNVEV (reference sequence). The CDR3 has 14 residues. V was shortened by 6 bases and J by 0 bases, with 9 bases between the two germline ends.